Listed here is a single T cell receptor beta chain. The V and J ends lost 4 bases and 8 bases, in that order; junction bases with no gene match: 0. Germline CDR1 is MDHEN and CDR2 is SYDVKM. This CDR3 spans 11 amino acids. The sample is drawn from a study of technical replicates of blood from a handful of donors. This table comes from immunoSEQ multiplex PCR, and its TCRdb copy is limited to in-frame clones, with some not included. The table records approximately 77,000 clones, 90% to 95% of them present only once. Sequenced: T cells isolated from PBMCs. This chain joins TRBV28 and TRBJ1-2; TRBD1 aligns across 8 bases. The sequence came from a human donor in good health. The CDR3 coding sequence is TGTGCCAGCAGTTCAGGGGGCGGCTACACCTTC. Protein product: CASSSGGGYTF.